This TCR beta chain was captured in a study of blood T cell repertoires in COVID-19. Background on the study: Acute-phase and convalescent COVID-19 samples originated in the United States, Italy and Spain. In each case, the material was cDNA or gDNA derived from T cells, B-cell-depleted T cells, or PBMCs.

V lost 4 bases and J 10 bases, leaving 14 bases between the germline ends. Germline V CDR1 and CDR2: MNHEY, SVGAGI. CDR3 length: 12 residues. Authors' data handling: Estimates of nucleated cell counts were drawn from the amplification of reference gene primers. Data came from immunoSEQ multiplex PCR; TCRdb stores just in-frame clones and leaves some out. V, J and clone size are those of that table, while D and trimming were read from the DNA. Seen here are approximately 89,000 clones, about 82% observed once, and the top ten hold approximately 10%. The chain joins TRBV6-5 to TRBJ2-7; tentatively, D is TRBD1 (6 bases). Sequenced material: peripheral blood. The receptor comes from a woman in her sixties or seventies with active or convalescent COVID-19. The CDR3 loop reads CASSSYRDKQYF. The CDR3 bases are TGTGCCAGCAGTTCATACAGGGACAAACAGTACTTC.